The clone carrying this T cell receptor (beta chain) was counted ten times or more. Its antigen is undetermined. Germline loops: CDR1 SGHVS, CDR2 FQNEAQ. CDR3 length: 14 amino acids. V lost 1 base to trimming and J lost 8 bases, with 14 bases between them. This sample stems from a study of T cell repertoires in cytomegalovirus infection. For the study at large: Indicated by public TCR beta signatures were CMV infection and matching HLA type.

One entry per CDR3 protein, called by TCRdb with MiXCR from the reads. The table lists about 320,000 distinct CDR3 sequences, roughly 9.5% of them singletons. Whole-study results and caveats: Pooled public TCR beta family frequency picked out CMV carriers with the relevant HLA. HLA-C-restricted, CMV-specific TCR beta clonotypes were dominant ex vivo.

The chain is built from TRBV7-8 and TRBJ1-2; D not resolved. The origin of this receptor is a human donor in good health (CMV status not recorded). Some clones in this sample may be carry-over from other donors' samples. Input material: PBMCs. The CDR3 DNA is TGTGCCAGCAGCTTAGTTGAGGAGCGAAGAGGCTACACCTTC. Its translation is CASSLVEERRGYTF.